Listed here are 5 T cell receptor beta chains from one sample, sequenced in a study of T-cell memory formation after mild COVID-19 (dated by TCRdb to the early 2020s). Libraries were built with 5' RACE. Sequencing was performed on an Illumina NovaSeq 6000. TCRdb trimmed public reads at Q25 via fastp, called clones via MiXCR and kept in-frame beta chains. Identical CDR3 proteins give one entry, which carries the most common genes and DNA. For this sample the table gives 550,000 to 700,000 distinct CDR3 sequences, of which 15% to 20% were detected only once. The ten largest clonotypes hold approximately 12% of the sample. Sequencing used PBMCs or a T cell subset sorted from them (not recorded which). The receptors come from an adult woman who had mild COVID-19 (a few samples of this study predate the infection). The sample titles of this study are shuffled in the database, so cell type and time point are left out; the donor was told from shared clones.

The chain is built from TRBV4-1 and TRBJ2-7, with D uncertain. The CDR3 extends over 15 amino acids. V was cut by 0 bases and J by 2 bases, with 11 bases left in between. Germline CDR1 is MGHRA and CDR2 is YSYEKL. CDR3 sequence: CASSQDRQEPYEQYF. The CDR3 DNA is TGCGCCAGCAGCCAAGACCGGCAGGAGCCCTACGAGCAGTACTTC.

The J gene is TRBJ2-5, the V gene TRBV2; 7 bases map to TRBD1. In germline, CDR1 is SNHLY, CDR2 FYNNEI. The junction had 7 bases not matched to a gene; V was cut back by 6 bases and J by 3 bases. The CDR3 contains 14 residues. The CDR3 reads CASRLQGNKETQYF. In DNA, the CDR3 is TGTGCCAGCAGATTACAGGGGAACAAAGAGACCCAGTACTTC.

The chain carries TRBV2 and TRBJ1-5; TRBD1 might be the D (6 bases). CDR3 size: 15 residues. Germline V gene data show CDR1 as SNHLY and CDR2 as FYNNEI. V shed 1 base and J shed 7 bases, with 14 bases lying between them. CDR3 DNA sequence: TGTGCCAGCAGTGAAGGGGCGGGGGGGCGGCAGCCCCAGCATTTT. Translating gives CASSEGAGGRQPQHF.

The V call is TRBV6-5, the J call TRBJ2-5; TRBD1 aligns across 7 bases. CDR3 length: 16 amino acids. V was clipped by 7 bases and J by 5 bases; unmatched bases: 16. Germline V gene sequence: CDR1 MNHEY, CDR2 SVGAGI. In nucleotides, the CDR3 is TGTGCCAGCACACCCCTGGGCGCAGGGGGTGGGGAGACCCAGTACTTC. It codes for CASTPLGAGGGETQYF.

There are a few counts of this clonotype. This rearrangement joins TRBV14 to TRBJ1-1; 9 bases line up with TRBD1. There are 15 residues in the CDR3. V shed 4 bases, J shed 1 base, and the junction held 4 bases outside the gene matches. The germline V gene encodes CDR1 SGHDN and CDR2 FVKESK. CDR3 coding DNA: TGTGCCAGCAGCCGGACAGGGGCGCGGAACACTGAAGCTTTCTTT. Residues: CASSRTGARNTEAFF.